The TCR beta chain described here comes from a study of beta chain features in type 1 diabetes. Across the whole study: Over all samples combined, about 99,000,000 sorted cells were examined.

Of the isolated RNA, all was reverse transcribed, and so the sequenced material was expressed TCRB transcripts. Some clones are missing from TCRdb's copy, which holds only in-frame ones; the method was immunoSEQ multiplex PCR. Found here are 450,000 or so clones, around 10% of them singletons; the top ten hold around 0.05%. This clone has only a few counts. The germline V gene has CDR1 SEHNR and CDR2 FQNEAQ (reference sequence). Trimming cost V 1 base and J 3 bases, with 7 bases left between them. This CDR3 has 13 residues. The sequence was collected from a woman between 18 and 29 years old in good health. The chain joins TRBV7-9 to TRBJ2-7; D ambiguous. Sequencing was performed on naive CD4+ T cells from blood. Here the CDR3 DNA reads TGTGCCAGCAGCTTAGGTTGGCGCTACGAGCAGTACGTC. Its translation: CASSLGWRYEQYV.